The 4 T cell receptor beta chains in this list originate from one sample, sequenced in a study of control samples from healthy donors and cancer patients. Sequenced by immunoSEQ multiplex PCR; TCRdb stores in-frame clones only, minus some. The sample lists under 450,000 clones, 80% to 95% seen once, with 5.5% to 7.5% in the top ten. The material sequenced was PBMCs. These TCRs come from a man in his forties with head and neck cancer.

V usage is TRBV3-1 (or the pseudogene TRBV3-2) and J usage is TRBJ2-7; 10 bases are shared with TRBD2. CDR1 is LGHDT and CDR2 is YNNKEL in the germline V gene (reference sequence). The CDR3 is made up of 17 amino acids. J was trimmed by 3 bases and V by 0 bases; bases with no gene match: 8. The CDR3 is CASSQDLSSGSYYEQYF. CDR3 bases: TGTGCCAGCAGCCAAGATCTCTCTAGCGGGAGTTACTACGAGCAGTACTTC.

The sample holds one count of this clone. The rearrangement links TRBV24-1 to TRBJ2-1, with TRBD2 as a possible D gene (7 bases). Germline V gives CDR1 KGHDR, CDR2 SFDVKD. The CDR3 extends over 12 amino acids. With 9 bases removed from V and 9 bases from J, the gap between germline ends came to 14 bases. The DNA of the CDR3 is TGTGCCACCGGGGGGGGGCATGGTGAGCAGTTCTTC. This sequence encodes CATGGGHGEQFF.

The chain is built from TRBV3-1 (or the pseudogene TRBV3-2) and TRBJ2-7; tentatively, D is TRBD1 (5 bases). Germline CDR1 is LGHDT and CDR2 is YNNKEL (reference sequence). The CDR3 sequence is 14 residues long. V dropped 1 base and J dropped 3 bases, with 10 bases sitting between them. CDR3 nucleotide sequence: TGTGCCAGCAGCCAAGGGTTAGGGGTCTACGAGCAGTACTTC. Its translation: CASSQGLGVYEQYF.

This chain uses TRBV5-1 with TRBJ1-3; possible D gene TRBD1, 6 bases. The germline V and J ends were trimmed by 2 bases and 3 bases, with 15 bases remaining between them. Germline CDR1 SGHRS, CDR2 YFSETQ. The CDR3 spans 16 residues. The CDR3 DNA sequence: TGCGCCAGCAGCTTCCAAACAGGGATTGGTGGAAACACCATATATTTT. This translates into CASSFQTGIGGNTIYF.